The entry below describes one T cell receptor (beta chain). This clonotype has ten or more counts. Its cognate antigen has yet to be identified. There are no base qualities to consult, and no much larger clone falls within one base. This sample was taken from a study of breast tumors, draining lymph nodes, adjacent tissues (dated by TCRdb to 2016 to 2017). The study in broad terms: Breast cancer patients provided tumor, adjacent nontumor tissue and axillary lymph nodes, and the study compared the TCR beta repertoires across these three sources. The study aimed to assess the relationships and possible T-cell exchange between tumor, surrounding tissue and draining lymph node repertoires in human breast cancer. Results and caveats for the whole study, not just this receptor: Rather than being directly demonstrated, the conclusion that tumor T cells originate in lymph nodes was presented as consistent with a hypothesis. The data were considered consistent with the idea that most tumor T cells come from the lymph node and then expand in tumor tissue. T-cell repertoire diversity in tumors was found to be lower than in lymph nodes but higher than in nontumor tissue, and preferential V and J gene usage was observed. The similarity between tumor and nontumor tissue repertoires was significantly greater in luminal-like breast cancer than in basal-like breast cancer.

Sequencing relied on an Illumina HiSeq 2000. TCR beta chain libraries were generated by multiplex PCR amplification. The amplified TCR beta chain products were analyzed by high-throughput sequencing. The public reads were reprocessed in TCRdb via fastp at Q25 and MiXCR, keeping in-frame beta chains. Each CDR3 protein gets just one entry, which takes the most common genes and DNA from the rows behind it. For this sample the table gives some 21,000 distinct CDR3 sequences, of which around 41% were detected only once. The leading ten clones occupy roughly 25% of the sample. This receptor was obtained from a female donor with breast cancer. Some clones in this sample may be carry-over from other donors' samples. Source material: breast tumor tissue.

The DNA sequence is given as TGTGCCAGCAGCGTAGCAGGGACTCAAGAGACCCAGTACTTC. It codes for CASSVAGTQETQYF. The chain uses TRBV9 and TRBJ2-5; the D region possibly corresponds to TRBD2 (6 bases align). From cysteine to phenylalanine, the CDR3 is 14 amino acids long. CDR3 DNA is the only sequence kept; it has 42 bases, read in frame from the first base. CDR1 and CDR2, per the germline V gene, are SGDLS and YYNGEE. V is clipped by 0 bases and J by 2 bases, and the sequence between their germline boundaries is 8 bases long.